These T cell receptor beta chains were read from a single sample in a study of T cell responses to AZD1222 COVID-19 vaccine. Here immunoSEQ multiplex PCR was the method, and the copy in TCRdb shows in-frame clones only, minus some. The sample shows over 25,000 clones, about 90% of them seen only once. The source was peripheral blood, collected 28 days after the second AZD1222 dose. These receptors originate from an adult who received the AZD1222 COVID-19 vaccine. The CDR3 runs from the conserved cysteine through the conserved F or W. D genes are given only for firm matches. Expanded clones get a size class; other rows say once, few or many, or leave the size out.

D gene: .; V gene: TRBV5-1; J gene: TRBJ2-5; clone size: .; CDR3 protein: CASSLVVQETQYF; CDR3 DNA: TGCGCCAGCAGCTTGGTAGTTCAAGAGACCCAGTACTTC
D gene: .; V gene: TRBV9; J gene: TRBJ2-7; clone size: .; CDR3 protein: CASSVGGIGLGEQYF; CDR3 DNA: TGTGCCAGCAGCGTAGGAGGGATAGGGTTAGGGGAGCAGTACTTC
D gene: TRBD2; V gene: TRBV7-2; J gene: TRBJ2-1; clone size: few; CDR3 protein: CASSPPGAGAYYNEQFF; CDR3 DNA: TGTGCCAGCAGCCCCCCCGGGGCGGGAGCGTACTACAATGAGCAGTTCTTC
D gene: .; V gene: TRBV7-2; J gene: TRBJ2-3; clone size: .; CDR3 protein: CASSLGGAEVSLTQYF; CDR3 DNA: TGTGCCAGCAGCTTAGGGGGGGCTGAGGTCAGTCTTACGCAGTATTTT
D gene: TRBD2; V gene: TRBV6-2/TRBV6-3; J gene: TRBJ2-7; clone size: few; CDR3 protein: CASSYSASGSYEQYF; CDR3 DNA: TGTGCCAGCAGTTACTCGGCTAGCGGGAGCTACGAGCAGTACTTC
D gene: .; V gene: TRBV28; J gene: TRBJ1-4; clone size: .; CDR3 protein: CAAFSGKGEKLFF; CDR3 DNA: TGTGCCGCCTTCAGCGGAAAGGGGGAAAAACTGTTTTTT
D gene: TRBD1; V gene: TRBV28; J gene: TRBJ1-2; clone size: once; CDR3 protein: CASSLGIGTGLSGYTF; CDR3 DNA: TGTGCCAGCAGTTTAGGAATAGGGACAGGGCTTAGTGGCTACACCTTC
D gene: .; V gene: TRBV30; J gene: TRBJ1-1; clone size: once; CDR3 protein: CAWSGQGSPEAFF; CDR3 DNA: TGTGCCTGGAGCGGGCAGGGGAGTCCTGAAGCTTTCTTT
D gene: TRBD2; V gene: TRBV19; J gene: TRBJ2-1; clone size: .; CDR3 protein: CASRPSRGRYNEQFF; CDR3 DNA: TGTGCCAGTAGACCGTCTCGCGGGAGGTACAATGAGCAGTTCTTC
D gene: .; V gene: TRBV11-3; J gene: TRBJ2-1; clone size: .; CDR3 protein: CASSLWDPGTYNEQFF; CDR3 DNA: TGTGCCAGCAGCTTATGGGACCCCGGGACCTACAATGAGCAGTTCTTC
D gene: TRBD2; V gene: TRBV2; J gene: TRBJ2-3; clone size: few; CDR3 protein: CASMTRTSSDTQYF; CDR3 DNA: TGTGCCAGCATGACCAGGACTAGCTCGGATACGCAGTATTTT
D gene: .; V gene: TRBV28; J gene: TRBJ1-2; clone size: .; CDR3 protein: CASSVRQNYGYTF; CDR3 DNA: TGTGCCAGCAGTGTCCGACAGAACTATGGCTACACCTTC
D gene: .; V gene: TRBV10-3; J gene: TRBJ2-7; clone size: .; CDR3 protein: CAISDSRSSYEQYF; CDR3 DNA: TGTGCCATCAGCGACTCTAGGAGCTCCTACGAGCAGTACTTC
D gene: .; V gene: TRBV24-1; J gene: TRBJ2-5; clone size: .; CDR3 protein: CATSDSGARMRETQYF; CDR3 DNA: TGTGCCACCAGTGATTCAGGGGCGCGCATGAGAGAGACCCAGTACTTC
D gene: .; V gene: TRBV7-9; J gene: TRBJ2-1; clone size: .; CDR3 protein: CASSLGGGDRQFF; CDR3 DNA: TGTGCCAGCAGCTTAGGCGGCGGGGACCGCCAGTTCTTC
D gene: TRBD2; V gene: TRBV27; J gene: TRBJ2-5; clone size: .; CDR3 protein: CASSFGTSGRKYQETQYF; CDR3 DNA: TGTGCCAGCAGTTTCGGGACTAGCGGGAGGAAGTACCAAGAGACCCAGTACTTC
D gene: .; V gene: TRBV11-2; J gene: TRBJ2-3; clone size: once; CDR3 protein: CASSLFDSATQNTQYF; CDR3 DNA: TGTGCCAGCAGCTTATTCGATAGCGCCACCCAAAATACGCAGTATTTT
D gene: .; V gene: TRBV28; J gene: TRBJ2-1; clone size: .; CDR3 protein: CASSPPTRGKFF; CDR3 DNA: TGTGCCAGCAGTCCCCCCACCCGGGGGAAGTTCTTC
D gene: TRBD1; V gene: TRBV6-5; J gene: TRBJ2-7; clone size: .; CDR3 protein: CASRYRTGSSYEQYF; CDR3 DNA: TGTGCCAGCAGATACCGGACAGGGAGCTCCTACGAGCAGTACTTC
D gene: .; V gene: TRBV29-1; J gene: TRBJ1-1; clone size: .; CDR3 protein: CSVEVPGQNTEAFF; CDR3 DNA: TGCAGCGTTGAGGTGCCAGGTCAGAACACTGAAGCTTTCTTT
D gene: .; V gene: TRBV20-1; J gene: TRBJ2-4; clone size: .; CDR3 protein: CSASSQVTAKNIQYF; CDR3 DNA: TGCAGTGCTAGTTCCCAGGTAACGGCCAAAAACATTCAGTACTTC
D gene: .; V gene: TRBV5-1; J gene: TRBJ2-7; clone size: .; CDR3 protein: CASATGHNYEQYF; CDR3 DNA: TGCGCCAGCGCCACAGGGCACAATTACGAGCAGTACTTC
D gene: TRBD1; V gene: TRBV11-3; J gene: TRBJ1-2; clone size: .; CDR3 protein: CASSLWSRQGGYGYTF; CDR3 DNA: TGTGCCAGCAGCTTATGGTCTCGACAGGGTGGCTATGGCTACACCTTC
D gene: .; V gene: TRBV5-8; J gene: TRBJ1-3; clone size: .; CDR3 protein: CASSGEMRNTIYF; CDR3 DNA: TGTGCCAGCAGCGGCGAGATGCGAAACACCATATATTTT
D gene: .; V gene: TRBV9; J gene: TRBJ1-5; clone size: .; CDR3 protein: CASSVAGGVDQPQHF; CDR3 DNA: TGTGCCAGCAGCGTAGCGGGGGGCGTAGATCAGCCCCAGCATTTT
D gene: TRBD1; V gene: TRBV18; J gene: TRBJ1-1; clone size: .; CDR3 protein: CASSLNPTGGGTEAFF; CDR3 DNA: TGTGCCAGCTCACTAAACCCAACAGGGGGAGGGACTGAAGCTTTCTTT
D gene: TRBD1; V gene: TRBV28; J gene: TRBJ2-7; clone size: .; CDR3 protein: CASRGPGQGYEQYF; CDR3 DNA: TGTGCCAGCAGAGGGCCTGGACAGGGGTACGAGCAGTACTTC
D gene: TRBD1; V gene: TRBV30; J gene: TRBJ1-2; clone size: .; CDR3 protein: CAWSVQGGSYTF; CDR3 DNA: TGTGCCTGGAGTGTACAGGGGGGGAGCTACACCTTC
D gene: TRBD2; V gene: TRBV27; J gene: TRBJ2-7; clone size: .; CDR3 protein: CASTPGLAGGPPIEQYF; CDR3 DNA: TGTGCCAGCACCCCGGGACTAGCGGGAGGGCCGCCTATCGAGCAGTACTTC
D gene: .; V gene: TRBV28; J gene: TRBJ1-1; clone size: once; CDR3 protein: CASRSRQILTLEAFF; CDR3 DNA: TGTGCCAGCAGAAGTCGACAGATATTAACCTTAGAAGCTTTCTTT
D gene: .; V gene: TRBV28; J gene: TRBJ1-2; clone size: .; CDR3 protein: CASSLGGALTRGYTF; CDR3 DNA: TGTGCCAGCAGTTTGGGGGGGGCTTTAACACGTGGCTACACCTTC
D gene: TRBD1; V gene: TRBV5-6; J gene: TRBJ2-3; clone size: .; CDR3 protein: CASSPALKPTGSDTQYF; CDR3 DNA: TGTGCCAGCAGCCCCGCTCTTAAACCGACAGGGTCAGATACGCAGTATTTT
D gene: .; V gene: TRBV30; J gene: TRBJ1-6; clone size: .; CDR3 protein: CAWRSGRDSPLHF; CDR3 DNA: TGTGCCTGGAGGTCAGGGAGGGATTCACCCCTCCACTTT
D gene: .; V gene: TRBV29-1; J gene: TRBJ2-2; clone size: .; CDR3 protein: CSVEAQGRTGELFF; CDR3 DNA: TGCAGCGTTGAGGCGCAGGGAAGGACCGGGGAGCTGTTTTTT
D gene: TRBD1; V gene: TRBV29-1; J gene: TRBJ1-1; clone size: .; CDR3 protein: CSGLPNRGNTEAFF; CDR3 DNA: TGCAGCGGTTTACCGAACAGGGGGAACACTGAAGCTTTCTTT
D gene: .; V gene: TRBV7-8; J gene: TRBJ2-5; clone size: .; CDR3 protein: CASSGRDRQETQYF; CDR3 DNA: TGTGCCAGCAGCGGTCGGGACCGGCAAGAGACCCAGTACTTC
D gene: .; V gene: TRBV29-1; J gene: TRBJ1-1; clone size: .; CDR3 protein: CSGTTGRRETFF; CDR3 DNA: TGCAGCGGTACCACAGGGAGGCGCGAAACTTTCTTT
D gene: .; V gene: TRBV18; J gene: TRBJ2-7; clone size: .; CDR3 protein: CASSPGNGYEQYF; CDR3 DNA: TGTGCCAGCTCACCCGGAAACGGGTACGAGCAGTACTTC
D gene: .; V gene: TRBV7-6; J gene: TRBJ2-7; clone size: few; CDR3 protein: CASSPRAKLSYEQYF; CDR3 DNA: TGTGCCAGCAGCCCGCGTGCGAAACTCTCCTACGAGCAGTACTTC
D gene: .; V gene: TRBV6-2/TRBV6-3; J gene: TRBJ1-5; clone size: .; CDR3 protein: CASSYSIVGGSQHF; CDR3 DNA: TGTGCCAGCAGTTACTCGATTGTGGGAGGGTCCCAGCATTTT
D gene: .; V gene: TRBV7-2; J gene: TRBJ1-1; clone size: .; CDR3 protein: CASSFSQGIAEAFF; CDR3 DNA: TGTGCCAGCAGCTTCAGTCAGGGTATAGCGGAAGCTTTCTTT
D gene: .; V gene: TRBV29-1; J gene: TRBJ2-7; clone size: .; CDR3 protein: CSAVPRRSYEQYF; CDR3 DNA: TGCAGCGCGGTCCCGCGGCGGTCCTACGAGCAGTACTTC
D gene: TRBD2; V gene: TRBV19; J gene: TRBJ2-7; clone size: .; CDR3 protein: CASSLRTSVSYEQYF; CDR3 DNA: TGTGCCAGTAGTCTCCGGACTAGCGTCTCCTACGAGCAGTACTTC
D gene: TRBD2; V gene: TRBV5-1; J gene: TRBJ2-1; clone size: .; CDR3 protein: CASTEIAGGVNEQFF; CDR3 DNA: TGCGCCAGCACAGAAATAGCGGGAGGGGTCAATGAGCAGTTCTTC
D gene: .; V gene: TRBV5-5; J gene: TRBJ1-5; clone size: .; CDR3 protein: CASSLGEELIGKPQHF; CDR3 DNA: TGTGCCAGCAGCTTGGGGGAAGAGCTAATAGGGAAGCCCCAGCATTTT
D gene: .; V gene: TRBV30; J gene: TRBJ1-3; clone size: .; CDR3 protein: CAWSREGPDTIYF; CDR3 DNA: TGTGCCTGGAGTAGAGAGGGGCCGGACACCATATATTTT
D gene: .; V gene: TRBV30; J gene: TRBJ2-2; clone size: .; CDR3 protein: CAWSPPPYTGELFF; CDR3 DNA: TGTGCCTGGAGTCCCCCCCCCTACACCGGGGAGCTGTTTTTT
D gene: .; V gene: TRBV19; J gene: TRBJ2-3; clone size: .; CDR3 protein: CASSIHPATDTQYF; CDR3 DNA: TGTGCCAGTAGTATACACCCCGCCACAGATACGCAGTATTTT